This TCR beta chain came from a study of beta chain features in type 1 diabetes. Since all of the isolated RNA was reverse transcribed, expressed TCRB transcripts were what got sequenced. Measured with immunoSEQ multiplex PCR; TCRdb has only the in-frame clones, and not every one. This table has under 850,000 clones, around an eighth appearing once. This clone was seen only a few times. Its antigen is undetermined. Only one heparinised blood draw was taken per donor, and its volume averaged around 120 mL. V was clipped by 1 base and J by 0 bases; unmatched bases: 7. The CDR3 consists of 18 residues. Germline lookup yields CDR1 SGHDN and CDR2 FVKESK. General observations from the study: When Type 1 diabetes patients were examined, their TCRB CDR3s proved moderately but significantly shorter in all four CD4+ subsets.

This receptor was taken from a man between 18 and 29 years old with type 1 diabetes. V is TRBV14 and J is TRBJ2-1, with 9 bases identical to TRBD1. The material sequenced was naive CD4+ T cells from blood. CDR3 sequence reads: CASSQALWGQGSYNEQFF. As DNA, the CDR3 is TGTGCCAGCAGCCAAGCCCTTTGGGGACAGGGCTCCTACAATGAGCAGTTCTTC.